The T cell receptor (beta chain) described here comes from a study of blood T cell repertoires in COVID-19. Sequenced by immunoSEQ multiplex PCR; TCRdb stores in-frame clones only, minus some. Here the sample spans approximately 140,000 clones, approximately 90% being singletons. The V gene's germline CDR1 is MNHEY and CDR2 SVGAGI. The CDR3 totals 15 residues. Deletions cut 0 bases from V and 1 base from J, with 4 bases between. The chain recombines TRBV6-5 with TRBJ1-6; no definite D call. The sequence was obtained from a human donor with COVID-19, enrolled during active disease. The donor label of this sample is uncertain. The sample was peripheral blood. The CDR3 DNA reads TGTGCCAGCAGTTACTCAGCGTCCTATAATTCACCCCTCCACTTT. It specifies CASSYSASYNSPLHF.